One and the same sample provided the 24 T cell receptor beta chains below, sequenced in a study of blood T cells in healthy people across ages. A second PCR, run for roughly 7 to 12 cycles, used a sample-barcoded 5' primer plus a J-beta primer mix. Each CDR3 protein gets one entry after TCRdb re-called the 5' RACE reads with MiXCR. The table includes some 800,000 distinct CDR3 sequences, more than 20% detected once. In addition, the sample was reused for a study of T cells of mothers and their children.

Material: blood. The receptors here all came from a boy younger than 18 in good health.

V gene TRBV5-1 combines with J gene TRBJ2-5, with 8 bases lining up with TRBD2. The CDR3 runs to 16 residues. Germline loops: CDR1 SGHRS, CDR2 YFSETQ. V gave up 0 bases and J gave up 5 bases; unmatched junction bases: 9. The CDR3 region is CASSLAGGGTGETQYF. The CDR3 bases are TGCGCCAGCAGCTTGGCGGGCGGGGGGACCGGCGAGACCCAGTACTTC. Full variable domain (rest looked up from reference TRBV5-1 and TRBJ2-5): KAGVTQTPRYLIKTRGQQVTLSCSPISGHRSVSWYQQTPGQGLQFLFEYFSETQRNKGNFPGRFSGRQFSNSRSEMNVSTLELGDSALYLCASSLAGGGTGETQYFGPGTRLLVL.

This clonotype has a handful of counts. This chain uses TRBV9 with TRBJ2-7, with D unresolved. This CDR3 spans 14 amino acids. In germline, CDR1 is SGDLS, CDR2 YYNGEE. V lost 5 bases and J 2 bases, leaving 14 bases between the germline ends. The CDR3 loop is CASSPGPTTYEQYF. The CDR3, as DNA: TGTGCCAGCAGTCCCGGGCCGACAACCTACGAGCAGTACTTC.

This clonotype was counted only a few times. The chain links TRBV4-3 to TRBJ2-6; D gene uncertain. Trimming left V 1 base short and J 4 bases short, with 11 bases between. This CDR3 has 16 amino acids. Germline CDR1 is LGHNA and CDR2 is YSLEER. The DNA for the CDR3 is TGCGCCAGCAGCCAAGTTACGAGTGGCGGGGCCAACGTCCTGACTTTC. This codes for CASSQVTSGGANVLTF.

The rearrangement joins TRBV7-9 to TRBJ2-7, with D unresolved. In germline, CDR1 is SEHNR, CDR2 FQNEAQ (reference sequence). The CDR3 runs 17 residues. V lost 5 bases to trimming and J lost 0 bases, with 20 bases between them. CDR3 in amino acids: CASSGLLGEASSYEQYF. The DNA for the CDR3 is TGTGCCAGCAGCGGGCTTCTTGGCGAGGCGAGCTCCTACGAGCAGTACTTC.

This sequence joins TRBV4-1 and TRBJ2-3; a possible D gene is TRBD1 (6 bases). The CDR3 runs 16 residues. V was pared by 4 bases and J by 4 bases, with 18 bases between. Germline V gives CDR1 MGHRA, CDR2 YSYEKL. The CDR3 bases are TGCGCCAGCAGCCCTCGGCGGACAGAGGGAGCAGATACGCAGTATTTT. Amino acid sequence: CASSPRRTEGADTQYF.

This sequence joins TRBV7-2 and TRBJ1-2; maybe TRBD1 (5 bases). Trimming removed 2 bases at V and 4 bases at J, with 14 bases between. CDR3 length: 15 amino acids. CDR1 and CDR2 (germline): SGHTA, FQGNSA. This chain's CDR3 is CASSLYGGMAYGYTF. The CDR3 DNA is TGTGCCAGCAGCTTATATGGGGGGATGGCCTATGGCTACACCTTC.

This clonotype was detected only a few times. The chain combines TRBV10-3 with TRBJ2-3; D uncertain. Germline V CDR1 and CDR2: ENHRY, SYGVKD. The CDR3 length is 11 residues. V lost 10 bases to trimming and J lost 4 bases, with 9 bases between them. In nucleotides, the CDR3 is TGTGCCACCGGCGACCCAGATACGCAGTATTTT. It codes for CATGDPDTQYF.

The chain links TRBV28 to TRBJ2-7; D might be TRBD1 (6 bases). V lost 5 bases and J lost 2, with 13 bases in between. The CDR3 consists of 14 residues. Germline V lookup: CDR1 MDHEN, CDR2 SYDVKM. DNA for the CDR3: TGTGCCAGCAGTCACCGGGACACTGCCTACGAGCAGTACTTC. As protein: CASSHRDTAYEQYF.

The rearrangement uses TRBV19 and TRBJ2-5; D is undetermined. CDR1 and CDR2 (germline): LNHDA, SQIVND (reference sequence). Trimming took 5 bases from V and 4 from J, leaving 17 bases between them. This CDR3 has 15 residues. The CDR3 spells CASSPGPVFGETQYF. The CDR3, as DNA: TGTGCCAGTAGTCCCGGGCCGGTCTTCGGAGAGACCCAGTACTTC.

The J gene is TRBJ1-2, the V gene TRBV27; 8 bases are a match to TRBD1. The V segment lost 7 bases and the J segment 2 bases; nucleotides outside the gene matches: 6. Germline V gene sequence: CDR1 MNHEY, CDR2 SMNVEV (reference sequence). CDR3 length: 14 residues. This CDR3 is CASTSWTGNYGYTF. As DNA, the CDR3 is TGTGCCAGCACCTCCTGGACAGGGAACTATGGCTACACCTTC.

The genes are TRBV7-9 and TRBJ2-7, with D possibly TRBD2 on 5 matching bases. CDR1 SEHNR and CDR2 FQNEAQ come from the germline V gene (reference sequence). The CDR3 spans 15 residues. Trimming pared 6 bases from V and 3 bases from J, leaving 18 bases between. DNA of the CDR3: TGTGCCAGCAGTCCTACCGGACTGGCAGACTACGAGCAGTACTTC. It is translated as CASSPTGLADYEQYF.

In this sample, this clonotype turned up many times. The chain links TRBV12-3 or TRBV12-4 to TRBJ1-5; 7 bases line up with TRBD1. CDR3 size: 14 residues. The trim removed 7 bases at V and 6 bases at J, leaving 9 bases unmatched. Here the CDR3 reads CASTGGAGGQPQHF. The CDR3 DNA reads as TGTGCCAGCACCGGGGGGGCAGGGGGTCAGCCCCAGCATTTT.

A remark on this clonotype: A much bigger clone sits one base away, suggesting this may be a read error. The chain recombines TRBV12-3 or TRBV12-4 with TRBJ2-3; a weak D match, TRBD2 (6 bases). The CDR3 spans 14 residues. V gave up 2 bases and J gave up 3 bases, with 9 bases separating them. CDR3 sequence: CASSLCGRTDTQYF. CDR3 bases: TGTGCCAGCAGTTTATGTGGGAGGACAGATACGCAGTATTTT.

At least ten counts were recorded for this clonotype. The genes are TRBV6-2 or TRBV6-3 and TRBJ2-7; D gene uncertain. Germline V CDR1 and CDR2: MNHEY, SVGEGT. The V end lost 6 bases, the J end lost 1 base, and 10 bases lay between the germline ends. The length of the CDR3 is 13 residues. The CDR3 region is CASSYSSSYEQYF. As DNA, the CDR3 is TGTGCCAGCAGCTATTCCAGTTCCTACGAGCAGTACTTC.

This chain joins TRBV7-2 and TRBJ2-1; D ambiguous. The CDR3 extends over 11 amino acids. Per germline, CDR1 SGHTA and CDR2 FQGNSA. The V gene lost 8 bases and the J gene lost 8 bases, with 10 bases spanning the gap. The CDR3 loop reads CASRWVDEQFF. CDR3 nucleotide sequence: TGTGCCAGCCGGTGGGTCGATGAGCAGTTCTTC.

This clonotype showed up just once. The rearrangement links TRBV7-8 to TRBJ2-5, with TRBD1 as a possible D gene (5 bases). This CDR3 is built from 15 residues. Germline V CDR1 and CDR2: SGHVS, FQNEAQ. V lost 5 bases and J 5 bases, leaving 18 bases between the germline ends. CDR3 in DNA: TGTGCCAGCAGCCCACGTAACCAGGGTTTCGAGACCCAGTACTTC. Protein: CASSPRNQGFETQYF.

This clonotype was recorded a few times. V is TRBV6-2 or TRBV6-3 and J is TRBJ1-4; D unclear. From germline, CDR1 is MNHEY and CDR2 SVGEGT. V dropped 2 bases and J dropped 8 bases, with 6 bases sitting between them. The CDR3 runs 12 residues. CDR3 in amino acids: CASSYVPEKLFF. CDR3 sequence (DNA): TGTGCCAGCAGTTACGTTCCCGAAAAACTGTTTTTT.

This clonotype has only a few counts. The chain employs TRBV28 and TRBJ1-2; 9 bases map to TRBD1. V was clipped by 4 bases and J by 4 bases; unmatched bases: 10. The germline gives CDR1 MDHEN, CDR2 SYDVKM. The CDR3 totals 16 residues. CDR3 DNA: TGTGCCAGCAGTTGGGACAGGGACAAATCTGGCTATGGCTACACCTTC. This sequence encodes CASSWDRDKSGYGYTF.

This clonotype has at least ten counts. V usage is TRBV5-1 and J usage is TRBJ2-1; D possibly corresponds to TRBD2 (5 bases). Germline assignment: CDR1 SGHRS and CDR2 YFSETQ. The CDR3 covers 13 residues. V lost 0 bases and J 7 bases, leaving 8 bases between the germline ends. The CDR3 region has the DNA TGCGCCAGCAGCTTGGGGACTGGAAATGAGCAGTTCTTC. Translating it yields CASSLGTGNEQFF.

This clonotype was observed a few times. As the CDR3 is not closed by the conserved phenylalanine or tryptophan, this likely results from a read error. No DNA is shown, since the ends of the CDR3 on it are uncertain; the CDR3 is the one TCRdb lists. The V gene is TRBV9, the J gene TRBJ2-1; the DNA was not used to check the table's D call, TRBD2. Termini included, the CDR3 measures 14 amino acids. In germline, CDR1 is SGDLS, CDR2 YYNGEE. The CDR3 here is CASSVDLAGGPVDL.

This chain connects TRBV4-1 to TRBJ2-7; no definite D call. V lost 2 bases to trimming and J lost 0 bases, with 11 bases between them. The CDR3 has 15 amino acids. CDR1 is MGHRA and CDR2 is YSYEKL in the germline V gene. CDR3 protein: CASSQISDPSYEQYF. CDR3 DNA sequence: TGCGCCAGCAGCCAAATTTCGGACCCCTCCTACGAGCAGTACTTC.

A few counts support this clonotype. The chain recombines TRBV11-2 with TRBJ2-2; D is unclear. Looked up from germline, CDR1 is SGHAT and CDR2 is FQNNGV. V shed 3 bases and J shed 1 base, with 6 bases lying between them. The CDR3 sequence is 14 residues long. CDR3 amino acids: CASSLMGNTGELFF. The CDR3 region has the DNA TGTGCCAGCAGCTTGATGGGGAACACCGGGGAGCTGTTTTTT.

The chain links TRBV27 to TRBJ2-7; D perhaps matches TRBD1 (5 bases). This CDR3 is 13 amino acids long. With 10 bases removed from V and 2 bases from J, the gap between germline ends came to 15 bases. The V gene's germline CDR1 is MNHEY and CDR2 SMNVEV (reference sequence). CDR3 nucleotide sequence: TGTGCCACCGCCGGAGACAGAGCCTACGAGCAGTACTTC. As protein: CATAGDRAYEQYF.

This clonotype turned up a few times. The rearrangement uses TRBV7-2 and TRBJ1-1; D is uncertain. This CDR3 is 11 amino acids long. Germline V gives CDR1 SGHTA, CDR2 FQGNSA. V lost 6 bases to trimming and J lost 5 bases, with 7 bases between them. The CDR3 region has the DNA TGTGCCAGCAGAGACGGGACTGAAGCTTTCTTT. Amino acid sequence: CASRDGTEAFF.